This is a list of T cell receptor beta chains from one sample in a study of human T cells and chemical hapten exposure. TCRdb passed the RACE reads through MiXCR, listing each CDR3 protein once. The sample lists under 90,000 distinct CDR3 sequences, 6.5% to 10% seen once, with approximately 3.4% in the top ten. This material consisted of whole blood, taken in connection with sensitization to the hapten diphenylcyclopropenone (DPC). The receptor set was obtained from a woman aged 50 to 60 with alopecia areata. Some clones in this sample may be carry-over from other donors' samples. Both conserved end residues are part of each CDR3. D genes are given only for firm matches. The size entry is marked missing in some rows and otherwise reads once, few, many or a size class.

D,length,size,V,J,DNA,CDR3
TRBD1,13,.,TRBV20-1,TRBJ2-1,TGCAGTGCTGGAAGACAGGGTTCACGGGAGCAGTTCTTC,CSAGRQGSREQFF
.,14,.,TRBV5-1,TRBJ2-1,TGCGCCAGCAGCTTGTCCGGGAATCGGAATGAGCAGTTCTTC,CASSLSGNRNEQFF
.,12,.,TRBV12-3/TRBV12-4,TRBJ1-1,TGTGCCAGCATCCAAGGGGGGTCTGAAGCTTTCTTT,CASIQGGSEAFF
.,16,.,TRBV7-9,TRBJ2-3,TGTGCCAGCAGCTTAGCGGAGCTGCGGCAGACAGATACGCAGTATTTT,CASSLAELRQTDTQYF
.,16,.,TRBV5-5,TRBJ2-6,TGTGCCAGCGCGGGTCGAGGACATTCTGGGGCCAACGTCCTGACTTTC,CASAGRGHSGANVLTF
.,17,few,TRBV5-6,TRBJ1-2,TGTGCCAGCAGCTTCCGGAACACCCGATCTTCTAACTATGGCTACACCTTC,CASSFRNTRSSNYGYTF
.,14,many,TRBV6-1,TRBJ2-3,TGTGCCAGCAGTGCCACCCGGGCCACAGATACGCAGTATTTT,CASSATRATDTQYF
TRBD2,13,.,TRBV29-1,TRBJ2-1,TGCAGCGTTTCTAGCGGGAGGGCCACTGAGCAGTTCTTC,CSVSSGRATEQFF
.,15,many,TRBV5-1,TRBJ1-6,TGCGCCAGCAGCCCGGGGACCGATGATAATTCACCCCTCCACTTT,CASSPGTDDNSPLHF
TRBD1,15,many,TRBV27,TRBJ2-3,TGTGCCAGCAGTTCCCGACAGGGCCCTGCTCATACGCAGTATTTT,CASSSRQGPAHTQYF
.,17,few,TRBV28,TRBJ1-5,TGTGCCAGCAGTCCCTGGGAGAGGCAGAGGAGCAATCAGCCCCAGCATTTT,CASSPWERQRSNQPQHF
.,13,many,TRBV11-2,TRBJ2-1,TGTGCCAGCAGCTTAGACAACTACAATGAGCAGTTCTTC,CASSLDNYNEQFF
TRBD1,16,.,TRBV20-1,TRBJ2-3,TGCAGTGCGGGGAGGCGGACAGGGCATTCCACAGATACGCAGTATTTT,CSAGRRTGHSTDTQYF
.,15,.,TRBV24-1,TRBJ1-4,TGTGCCACCAGTGATTCTCTACAGGGAAATGAAAAACTGTTTTTT,CATSDSLQGNEKLFF
TRBD1,16,.,TRBV7-2,TRBJ1-1,TGTGCCAGCAGCTTAGGCTCGGGACAGGTCACCTCACGAGCTTTCTTT,CASSLGSGQVTSRAFF
.,14,few,TRBV6-5,TRBJ2-7,TGTGCCAGCAGTTCTGGCGGGGAGCCTTACGAGCAGTACTTC,CASSSGGEPYEQYF
.,13,.,TRBV2,TRBJ2-5,TGTGCCAGCAGCCGGGGGGCTGAAGAGACCCAGTACTTC,CASSRGAEETQYF
.,14,.,TRBV29-1,TRBJ2-5,TGCAGCTCTAACGAGGGGGGGCCTGGAGAGACCCAGTACTTC,CSSNEGGPGETQYF
TRBD1,14,few,TRBV28,TRBJ2-4,TGTGCCAGCAGACAAGACAGGGCTTTAAACATTCAGTACTTC,CASRQDRALNIQYF
.,13,.,TRBV19,TRBJ2-1,TGTGCCAGTAGTATTCAGGGCTACAATGAGCAGTTCTTC,CASSIQGYNEQFF
.,13,many,TRBV7-7,TRBJ1-1,TGTGCCAGCAGCTCAGCTAAGAACACTGAAGCTTTCTTT,CASSSAKNTEAFF
TRBD1,14,many,TRBV5-4,TRBJ1-2,TGTGCCAGCAGCTTGGGACAGGGGGCAAGTGGCTACACCTTC,CASSLGQGASGYTF
TRBD2,15,few,TRBV2,TRBJ2-1,TGTGCCAGCTTGAGCGGGGGGGGTACCTACAATGAGCAGTTCTTC,CASLSGGGTYNEQFF
.,14,.,TRBV7-2,TRBJ2-1,TGTGCCAGCAGCTTAGTGGGGACAAGCAATGAGCAGTTCTTC,CASSLVGTSNEQFF
TRBD2,13,many,TRBV24-1,TRBJ2-1,TGTGCCACCAGTGAATCGACTAGCTGGGAGCAGTTCTTC,CATSESTSWEQFF
TRBD2,14,.,TRBV20-1,TRBJ2-7,TGCAGTGCTAGAGTGACTAGCGGGGTCTACGAGCAGTACTTC,CSARVTSGVYEQYF
.,15,many,TRBV5-4,TRBJ2-3,TGTGCCAGCAGCCGGACACTTGGAAGCACAGATACGCAGTATTTT,CASSRTLGSTDTQYF
.,14,many,TRBV30,TRBJ1-2,TGTGCCTGGAGTGTAGGACGGGCCTCCTATGGCTACACCTTC,CAWSVGRASYGYTF
.,14,few,TRBV6-5,TRBJ1-2,TGTGCCAGCAGTTTCAATCTTCAGGGTAGAGGCTACACCTTC,CASSFNLQGRGYTF
.,12,.,TRBV24-1,TRBJ1-4,TGTGCCACCAGTTCAGGGAATGAAAAACTGTTTTTT,CATSSGNEKLFF
.,14,.,TRBV7-9,TRBJ2-7,TGTGCCAGCAGCCCCTCCGAGATAGGTTCCGAGCAGTACTTC,CASSPSEIGSEQYF
TRBD1,15,few,TRBV12-3/TRBV12-4,TRBJ2-1,TGTGCCAGCACCGCCGGGACAGGGGGTTACAATGAGCAGTTCTTC,CASTAGTGGYNEQFF